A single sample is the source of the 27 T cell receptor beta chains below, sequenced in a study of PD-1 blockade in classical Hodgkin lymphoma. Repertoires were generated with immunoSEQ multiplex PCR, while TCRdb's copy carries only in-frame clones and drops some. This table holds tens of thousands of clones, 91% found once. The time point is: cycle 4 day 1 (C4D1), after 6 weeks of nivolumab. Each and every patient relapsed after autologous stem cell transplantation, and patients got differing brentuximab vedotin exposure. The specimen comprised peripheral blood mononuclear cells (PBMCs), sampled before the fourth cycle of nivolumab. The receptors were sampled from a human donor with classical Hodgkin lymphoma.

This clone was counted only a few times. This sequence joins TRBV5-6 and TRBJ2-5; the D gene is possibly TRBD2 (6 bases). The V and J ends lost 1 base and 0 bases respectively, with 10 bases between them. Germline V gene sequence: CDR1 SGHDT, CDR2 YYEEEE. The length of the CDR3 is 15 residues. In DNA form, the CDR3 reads TGTGCCAGCAGCTTGACTAGCTCGTACCAAGAGACCCAGTACTTC. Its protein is CASSLTSSYQETQYF.

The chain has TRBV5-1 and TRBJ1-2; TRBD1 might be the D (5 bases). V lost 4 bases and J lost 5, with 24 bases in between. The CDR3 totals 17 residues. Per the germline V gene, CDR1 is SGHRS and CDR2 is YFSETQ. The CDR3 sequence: CASSASQEHDYNYGYTF. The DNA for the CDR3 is TGCGCCAGCAGCGCGTCACAGGAGCACGACTATAATTATGGCTACACCTTC.

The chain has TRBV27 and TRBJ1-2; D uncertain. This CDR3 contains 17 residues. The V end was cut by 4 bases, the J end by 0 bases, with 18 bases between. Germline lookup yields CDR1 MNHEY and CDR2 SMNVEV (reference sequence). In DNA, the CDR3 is TGTGCCAGCAGTTCCCTCTTTGGCACTTTAGCTAACTATGGCTACACCTTC. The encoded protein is CASSSLFGTLANYGYTF.

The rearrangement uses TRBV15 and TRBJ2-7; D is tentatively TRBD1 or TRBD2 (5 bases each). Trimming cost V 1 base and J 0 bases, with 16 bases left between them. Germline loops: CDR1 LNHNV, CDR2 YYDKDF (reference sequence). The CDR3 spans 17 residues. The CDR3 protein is CATSRVLWDGTSYEQYF. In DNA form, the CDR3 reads TGTGCCACCAGCAGAGTCTTATGGGACGGTACCTCCTACGAGCAGTACTTC. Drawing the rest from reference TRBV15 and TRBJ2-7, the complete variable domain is DAMVIQNPRYQVTQFGKPVTLSCSQTLNHNVMYWYQQKSSQAPKLLFHYYDKDFNNEADTPDNFQSRRPNTSFCFLDIRSPGLGDTAMYLCATSRVLWDGTSYEQYFGPGTRLTVT.

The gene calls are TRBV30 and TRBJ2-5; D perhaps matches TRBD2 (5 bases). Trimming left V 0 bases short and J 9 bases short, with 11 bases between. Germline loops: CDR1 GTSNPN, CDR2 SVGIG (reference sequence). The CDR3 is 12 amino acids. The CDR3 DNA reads TGTGCCTGGAGTGTCCGGACTGGCGCCCAGTACTTC. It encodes CAWSVRTGAQYF.

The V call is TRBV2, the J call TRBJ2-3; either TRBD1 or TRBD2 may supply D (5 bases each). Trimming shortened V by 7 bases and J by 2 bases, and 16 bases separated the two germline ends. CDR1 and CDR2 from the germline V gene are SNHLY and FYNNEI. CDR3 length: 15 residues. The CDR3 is CASKRDRPSTDTQYF. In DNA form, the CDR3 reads TGTGCCAGCAAACGGGACCGACCCTCCACAGATACGCAGTATTTT.

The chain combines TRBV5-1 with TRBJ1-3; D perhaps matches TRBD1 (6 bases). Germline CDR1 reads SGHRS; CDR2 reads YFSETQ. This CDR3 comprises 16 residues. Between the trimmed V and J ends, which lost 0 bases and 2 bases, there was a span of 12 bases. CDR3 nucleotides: TGCGCCAGCAGCTTGGGAGGTACAGGGACTGGAAACACCATATATTTT. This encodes CASSLGGTGTGNTIYF.

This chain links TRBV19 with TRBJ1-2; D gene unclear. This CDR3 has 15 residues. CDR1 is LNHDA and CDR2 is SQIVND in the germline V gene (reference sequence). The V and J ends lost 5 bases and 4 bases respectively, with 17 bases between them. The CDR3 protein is CASSPLERPGYGYTF. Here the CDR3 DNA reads TGTGCCAGTAGTCCTCTTGAACGTCCGGGCTATGGCTACACCTTC.

CDR3 residues: CSVEGLVYGYTF. The CDR3 DNA follows: TGCAGCGTTGAGGGACTAGTCTATGGCTACACCTTC. The chain employs TRBV29-1 and TRBJ1-2; TRBD1 might be the D (5 bases). Trimming shortened V by 3 bases and J by 4 bases, and 9 bases separated the two germline ends. Germline V gene data show CDR1 as SQVTM and CDR2 as ANQGSEA. CDR3 length: 12 amino acids.

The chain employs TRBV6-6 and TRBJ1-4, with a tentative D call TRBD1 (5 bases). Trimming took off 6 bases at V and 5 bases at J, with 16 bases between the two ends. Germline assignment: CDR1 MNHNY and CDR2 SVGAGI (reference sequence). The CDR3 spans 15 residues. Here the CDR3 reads CASRIQGGENEKLFF. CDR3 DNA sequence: TGTGCCAGCAGGATCCAGGGTGGGGAAAATGAAAAACTGTTTTTT.

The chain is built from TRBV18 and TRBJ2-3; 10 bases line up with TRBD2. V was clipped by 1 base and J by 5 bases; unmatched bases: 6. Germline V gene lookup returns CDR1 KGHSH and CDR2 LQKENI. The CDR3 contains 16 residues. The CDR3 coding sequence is TGTGCCAGCTCACCACTAGCGGGGGGCCATGTAGATACGCAGTATTTT. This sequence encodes CASSPLAGGHVDTQYF.

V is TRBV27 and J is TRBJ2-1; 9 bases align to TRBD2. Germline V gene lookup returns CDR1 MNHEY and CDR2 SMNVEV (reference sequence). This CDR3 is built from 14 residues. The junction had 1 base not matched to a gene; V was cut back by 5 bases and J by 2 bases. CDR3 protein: CASSGGGAYNEQFF. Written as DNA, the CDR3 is TGTGCCAGCAGTGGCGGGGGGGCCTACAATGAGCAGTTCTTC.

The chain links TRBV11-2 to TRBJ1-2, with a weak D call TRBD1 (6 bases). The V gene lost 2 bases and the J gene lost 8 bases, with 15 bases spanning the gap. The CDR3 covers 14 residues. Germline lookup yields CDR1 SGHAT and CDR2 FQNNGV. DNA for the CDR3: TGTGCCAGCAGCTTATGGATTGGGGGCGGCGGCTACACCTTC. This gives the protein CASSLWIGGGGYTF.

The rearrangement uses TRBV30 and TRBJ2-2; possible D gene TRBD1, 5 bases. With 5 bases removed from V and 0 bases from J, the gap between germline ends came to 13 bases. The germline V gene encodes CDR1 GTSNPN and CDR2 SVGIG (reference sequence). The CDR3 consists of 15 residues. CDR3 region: CAWCARQPNTGELFF. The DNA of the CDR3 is TGTGCCTGGTGCGCGAGACAGCCGAACACCGGGGAGCTGTTTTTT. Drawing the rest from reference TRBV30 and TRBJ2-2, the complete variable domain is SQTIHQWPATLVQPVGSPLSLECTVEGTSNPNLYWYRQAAGRGLQLLFYSVGIGQISSEVPQNLSASRPQDRQFILSSKKLLLSDSGFYLCAWCARQPNTGELFFGEGSRLTVL.

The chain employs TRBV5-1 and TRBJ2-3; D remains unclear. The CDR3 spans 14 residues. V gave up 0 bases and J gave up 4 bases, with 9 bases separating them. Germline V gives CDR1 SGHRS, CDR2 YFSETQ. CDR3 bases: TGCGCCAGCAGCTTGGCCGTCGGCTCAGATACGCAGTATTTT. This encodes CASSLAVGSDTQYF.

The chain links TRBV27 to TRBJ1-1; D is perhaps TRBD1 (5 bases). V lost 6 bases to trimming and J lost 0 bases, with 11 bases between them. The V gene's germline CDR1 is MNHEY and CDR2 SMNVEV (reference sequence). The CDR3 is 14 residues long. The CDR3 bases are TGTGCCAGCAGGACCGACAGCCTGAACACTGAAGCTTTCTTT. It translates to CASRTDSLNTEAFF.

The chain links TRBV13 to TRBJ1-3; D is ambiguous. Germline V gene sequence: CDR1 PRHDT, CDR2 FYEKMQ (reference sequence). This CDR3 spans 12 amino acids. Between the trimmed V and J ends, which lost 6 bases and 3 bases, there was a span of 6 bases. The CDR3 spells CASRLLGNTIYF. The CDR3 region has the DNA TGTGCCAGCAGATTACTTGGAAACACCATATATTTT.

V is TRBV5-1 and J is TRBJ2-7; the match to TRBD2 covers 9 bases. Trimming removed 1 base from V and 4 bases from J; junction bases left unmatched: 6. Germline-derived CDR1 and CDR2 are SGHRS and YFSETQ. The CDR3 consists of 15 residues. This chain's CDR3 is CASSLMSGGPYEQYF. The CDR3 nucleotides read TGCGCCAGCAGCTTGATGAGCGGGGGGCCTTACGAGCAGTACTTC.

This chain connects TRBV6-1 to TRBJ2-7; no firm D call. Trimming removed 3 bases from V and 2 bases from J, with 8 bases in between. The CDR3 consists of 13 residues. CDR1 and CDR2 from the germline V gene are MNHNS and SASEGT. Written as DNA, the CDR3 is TGTGCCAGCAGTGAGGAGCCTCCCTACGAGCAGTACTTC. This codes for CASSEEPPYEQYF.

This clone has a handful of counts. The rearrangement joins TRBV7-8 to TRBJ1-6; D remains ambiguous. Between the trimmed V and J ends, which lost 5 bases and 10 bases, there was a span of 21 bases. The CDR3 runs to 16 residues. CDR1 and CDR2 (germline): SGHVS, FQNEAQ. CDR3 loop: CASSPQSAAPGSPLHF. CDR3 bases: TGTGCCAGCAGCCCCCAGAGTGCCGCACCGGGCTCACCCCTCCACTTT.

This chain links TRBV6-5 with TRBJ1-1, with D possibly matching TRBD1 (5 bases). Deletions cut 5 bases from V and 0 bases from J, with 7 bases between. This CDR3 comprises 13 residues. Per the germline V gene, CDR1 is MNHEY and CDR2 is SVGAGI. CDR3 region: CASSLQVNTEAFF. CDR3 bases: TGTGCCAGCAGTCTACAGGTGAACACTGAAGCTTTCTTT.

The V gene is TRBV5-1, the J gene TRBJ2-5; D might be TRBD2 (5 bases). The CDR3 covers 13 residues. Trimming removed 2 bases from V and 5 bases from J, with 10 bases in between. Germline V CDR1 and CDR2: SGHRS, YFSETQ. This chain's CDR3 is CASSLGLAETQYF. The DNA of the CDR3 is TGCGCCAGCAGCTTAGGGCTAGCTGAGACCCAGTACTTC. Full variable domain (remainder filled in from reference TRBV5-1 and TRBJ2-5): KAGVTQTPRYLIKTRGQQVTLSCSPISGHRSVSWYQQTPGQGLQFLFEYFSETQRNKGNFPGRFSGRQFSNSRSEMNVSTLELGDSALYLCASSLGLAETQYFGPGTRLLVL.

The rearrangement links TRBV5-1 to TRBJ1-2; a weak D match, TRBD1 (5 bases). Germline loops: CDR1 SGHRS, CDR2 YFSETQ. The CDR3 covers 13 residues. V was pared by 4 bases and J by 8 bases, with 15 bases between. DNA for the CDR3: TGCGCCAGCAGCCAGAAGGGGCCCGGCGGCTACACCTTC. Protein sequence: CASSQKGPGGYTF.

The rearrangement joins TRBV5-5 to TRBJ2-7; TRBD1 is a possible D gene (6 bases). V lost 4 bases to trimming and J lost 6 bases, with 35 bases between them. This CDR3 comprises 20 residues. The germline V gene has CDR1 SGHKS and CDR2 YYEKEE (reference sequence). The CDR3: CASSPKGLTDRSYEHGEQYF. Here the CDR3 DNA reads TGTGCCAGCAGCCCTAAGGGATTAACGGACAGATCCTACGAGCATGGCGAGCAGTACTTC. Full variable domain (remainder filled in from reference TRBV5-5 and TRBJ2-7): DAGVTQSPTHLIKTRGQQVTLRCSPISGHKSVSWYQQVLGQGPQFIFQYYEKEERGRGNFPDRFSARQFPNYSSELNVNALLLGDSALYLCASSPKGLTDRSYEHGEQYFGPGTRLTVT.

The CDR3 region is CASSGQGNTIYF. CDR3 bases: TGTGCCAGCTCGGGACAGGGAAACACCATATATTTT. The chain couples TRBV13 to TRBJ1-3; 7 bases map to TRBD1. This CDR3 contains 12 residues. CDR1 and CDR2 (germline): PRHDT, FYEKMQ (reference sequence). Germline trimming cut 8 bases from V and 4 bases from J; bases unmatched to any gene: 2.

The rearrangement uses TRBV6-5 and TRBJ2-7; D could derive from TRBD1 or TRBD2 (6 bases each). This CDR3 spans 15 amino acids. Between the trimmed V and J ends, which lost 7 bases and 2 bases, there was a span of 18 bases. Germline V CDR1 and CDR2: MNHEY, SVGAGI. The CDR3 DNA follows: TGTGCCAGCAAACTAGGGGGGCTAGGGGCCTACGAGCAGTACTTC. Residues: CASKLGGLGAYEQYF.

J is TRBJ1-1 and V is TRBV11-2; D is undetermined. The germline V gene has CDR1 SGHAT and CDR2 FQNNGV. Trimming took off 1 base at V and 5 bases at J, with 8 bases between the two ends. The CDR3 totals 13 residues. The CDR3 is CASSLAGETEAFF. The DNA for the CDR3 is TGTGCCAGCAGCTTAGCTGGGGAGACTGAAGCTTTCTTT.